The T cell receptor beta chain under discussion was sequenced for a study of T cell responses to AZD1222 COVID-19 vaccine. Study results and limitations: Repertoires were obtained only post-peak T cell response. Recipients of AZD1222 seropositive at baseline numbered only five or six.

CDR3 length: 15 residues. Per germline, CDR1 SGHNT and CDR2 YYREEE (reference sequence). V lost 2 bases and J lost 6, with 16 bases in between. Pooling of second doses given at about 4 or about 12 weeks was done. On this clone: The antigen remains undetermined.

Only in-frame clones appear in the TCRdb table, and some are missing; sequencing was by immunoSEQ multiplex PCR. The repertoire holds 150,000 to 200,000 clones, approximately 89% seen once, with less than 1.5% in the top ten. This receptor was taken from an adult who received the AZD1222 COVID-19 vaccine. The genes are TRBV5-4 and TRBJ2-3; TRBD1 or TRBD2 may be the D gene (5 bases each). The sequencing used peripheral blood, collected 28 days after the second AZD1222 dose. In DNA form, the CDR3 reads TGTGCCAGCAGCTTTGGGCGGAGAGGGGTTGATACGCAGTATTTT. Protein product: CASSFGRRGVDTQYF.